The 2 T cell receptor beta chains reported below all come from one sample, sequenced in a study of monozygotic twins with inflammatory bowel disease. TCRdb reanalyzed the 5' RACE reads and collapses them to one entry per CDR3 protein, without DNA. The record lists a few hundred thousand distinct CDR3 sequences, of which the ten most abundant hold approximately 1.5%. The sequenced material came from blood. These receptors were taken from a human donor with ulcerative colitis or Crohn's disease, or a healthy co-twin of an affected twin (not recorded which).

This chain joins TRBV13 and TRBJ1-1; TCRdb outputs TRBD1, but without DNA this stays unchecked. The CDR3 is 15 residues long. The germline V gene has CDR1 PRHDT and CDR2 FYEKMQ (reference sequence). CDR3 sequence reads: CASSSNTGGDSEAFF.

The CDR3 reads CSVENWTQEAFF. The V call is TRBV29-1, the J call TRBJ1-1; TCRdb picks TRBD1, but there is no DNA to check that call. The CDR3 is 12 residues long. The germline CDR1 and CDR2 sequences are SQVTM and ANQGSEA.